This TCR beta chain was sequenced in a study of shared clonotypes between healthy human individuals. Whole-study results and caveats: In general, naive subsets displayed greater estimated richness than memory subsets did. Clonotypes shared by all four sorted-subset donors had higher generation probabilities than non-shared clonotypes.

Original handling: Filtering differed because ImmunoSEQ produced junction-only sequences that carried no quality scores. Profiling relied on immunoSEQ multiplex PCR, and the TCRdb table lists in-frame clones only, not all of them. The V and J calls and the clone size are those of that table, but D and trimming were determined from the DNA. The table has around 990,000 clones, around 77% seen once; the top ten hold approximately 0.9%. About this clone itself: Its antigen is as yet unknown. Other DNA sequences in the same sample also yield this CDR3.

Trimming stripped 1 base from V and 6 bases from J, with 6 bases between. Germline CDR1 reads KGHSH; CDR2 reads LQKENI. The CDR3 spans 13 residues. Sample: memory CD4+ T cells from PBMCs. Subset defined: CD45RA-negative fraction. This TCR came from a man aged 18 to 30 in good health. Some clones in this sample may be carry-over from other donors' samples. V is TRBV18 and J is TRBJ2-2; D possibly corresponds to TRBD1 (6 bases). CDR3 in DNA: TGTGCCAGCTCACCACAGGGGGCCGGGGAGCTGTTTTTT. Translated, it gives CASSPQGAGELFF.